The present T cell receptor (beta chain) was sequenced within a study of T cells in Graves' hyperthyroidism and ophthalmopathy. As for the study in general: Staff took peripheral blood when the initial diagnosis was made, before any treatment began.

Researchers amplified the TCR beta CDR3 regions from RNA transcripts. The HTBI set primed first-round TCR CDR3 RT-PCR. From the multiplex PCR reads, TCRdb called clonotypes with MiXCR, one entry per CDR3 protein. Of 250,000 to 300,000 distinct CDR3 sequences listed, 15% to 20% are singletons. Whole-study findings and limits: Ophthalmopathy and stable hyperthyroidism were told apart by a 13 V-J model.

The sample holds many counts of this clonotype. The antigen remains undetermined. The germline V gene has CDR1 MNHEY and CDR2 SVGEGT. The CDR3 is 12 amino acids. V shed 6 bases and J shed 6 bases, with 12 bases lying between them. The sample comprised blood. The rearrangement uses TRBV6-2 or TRBV6-3 and TRBJ2-7, with D unclear. This TCR derives from a woman aged 55-70 years with Graves' ophthalmopathy. CDR3 in amino acids: CASSLGPIEQYF. CDR3 sequence (DNA): TGTGCCAGCAGCCTCGGACCAATCGAGCAGTACTTC.